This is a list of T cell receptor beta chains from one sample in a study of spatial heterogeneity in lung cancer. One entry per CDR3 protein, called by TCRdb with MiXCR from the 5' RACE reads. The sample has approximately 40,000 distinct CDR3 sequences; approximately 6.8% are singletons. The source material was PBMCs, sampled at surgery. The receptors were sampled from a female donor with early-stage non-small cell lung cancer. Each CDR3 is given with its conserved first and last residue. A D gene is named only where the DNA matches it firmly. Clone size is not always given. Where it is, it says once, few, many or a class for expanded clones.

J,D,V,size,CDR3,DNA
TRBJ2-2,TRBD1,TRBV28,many,CASRGQGRGGELFF,TGTGCCAGCAGGGGACAGGGACGGGGCGGGGAGCTGTTTTTT
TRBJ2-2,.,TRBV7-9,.,CASSLGISTGELFF,TGTGCCAGCAGCTTAGGTATCAGTACCGGGGAGCTGTTTTTT
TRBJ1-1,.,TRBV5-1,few,CASSLVGNRNTEAFF,TGCGCCAGCAGCTTGGTCGGGAATAGGAACACTGAAGCTTTCTTT
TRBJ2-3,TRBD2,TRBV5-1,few,CASSLTRTSGALDTQYF,TGCGCCAGCAGCTTGACGAGGACTAGCGGCGCCCTAGATACGCAGTATTTT
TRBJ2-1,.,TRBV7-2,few,CASSPARVANEQFF,TGTGCCAGCAGCCCCGCGAGGGTAGCCAATGAGCAGTTCTTC
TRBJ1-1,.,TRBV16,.,CASVGRINTEAFF,TGTGCCAGCGTCGGACGGATAAACACTGAAGCTTTCTTT
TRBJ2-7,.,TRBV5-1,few,CASSDPGRYYEQYF,TGCGCCAGCAGCGATCCGGGACGCTACTACGAGCAGTACTTC
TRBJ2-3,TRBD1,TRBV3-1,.,CASSYRDRGSGDTQYF,TGTGCCAGCAGCTACCGGGACAGGGGTTCTGGAGATACGCAGTATTTT
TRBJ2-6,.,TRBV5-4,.,CASSFYGANVLTF,TGTGCCAGCAGCTTCTACGGGGCCAACGTCCTGACTTTC
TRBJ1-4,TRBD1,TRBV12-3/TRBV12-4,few,CASSRPGTGGNEKLFF,TGTGCCAGCAGTCGACCCGGGACAGGGGGAAATGAAAAACTGTTTTTT
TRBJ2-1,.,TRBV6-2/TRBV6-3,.,CASIAVGGNNEQFF,TGTGCCAGCATCGCTGTTGGGGGTAACAATGAGCAGTTCTTC
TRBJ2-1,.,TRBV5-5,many,CASSTRRDYNEQFF,TGTGCCAGCAGCACCCGCCGGGACTACAATGAGCAGTTCTTC
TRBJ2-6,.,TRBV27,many,CASSLLRRANVLTF,TGTGCCAGCAGTTTATTACGCAGGGCCAACGTCCTGACTTTC
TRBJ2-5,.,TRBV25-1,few,CASSEGAHGGETQYF,TGTGCCAGCAGTGAGGGAGCGCATGGGGGAGAGACCCAGTACTTC
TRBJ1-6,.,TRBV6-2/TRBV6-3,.,CASSYSNSPLHF,TGTGCCAGCAGTTACAGTAATTCACCCCTCCACTTT
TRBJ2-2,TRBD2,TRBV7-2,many,CASRKAGGPGELFF,TGTGCCAGCAGAAAAGCGGGGGGCCCGGGGGAGCTGTTTTTT
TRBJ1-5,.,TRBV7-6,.,CASDDQPQHF,TGTGCCAGTGACGATCAGCCCCAGCATTTT
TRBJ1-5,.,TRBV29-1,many,CSPRDSNQPQHF,TGCAGCCCGAGGGATAGCAATCAGCCCCAGCATTTT
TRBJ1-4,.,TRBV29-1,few,CSVVGGNEKLFF,TGCAGCGTTGTGGGGGGCAATGAAAAACTGTTTTTT
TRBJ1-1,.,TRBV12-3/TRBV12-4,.,CASRRGVNTEAFF,TGTGCCAGCAGGAGAGGGGTGAACACTGAAGCTTTCTTT
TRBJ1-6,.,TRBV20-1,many,CSARDLEKVHF,TGCAGTGCTAGAGATCTGGAAAAGGTCCACTTT
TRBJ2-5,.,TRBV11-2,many,CASSGGLQETQYF,TGTGCCAGCAGCGGGGGACTCCAAGAGACCCAGTACTTC
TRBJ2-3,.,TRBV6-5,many,CASSYPGTDTQYF,TGTGCCAGCAGTTACCCGGGCACAGATACGCAGTATTTT
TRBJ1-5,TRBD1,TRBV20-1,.,CSARDRLSNQPQHF,TGCAGTGCACGGGACAGGTTGAGCAATCAGCCCCAGCATTTT
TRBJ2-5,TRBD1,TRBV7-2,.,CASSEGTAAETQYF,TGTGCCAGCTCAGAGGGGACAGCGGCTGAGACCCAGTACTTC
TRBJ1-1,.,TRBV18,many,CASSSGGDTEAFF,TGTGCCAGCTCATCCGGAGGGGACACTGAAGCTTTCTTT
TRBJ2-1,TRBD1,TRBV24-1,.,CATSDLGTGVKFF,TGTGCCACCAGTGATTTAGGGACAGGGGTGAAGTTCTTC
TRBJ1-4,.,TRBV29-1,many,CSVRGASDEKLFF,TGCAGCGTTCGGGGGGCGAGTGATGAAAAACTGTTTTTT
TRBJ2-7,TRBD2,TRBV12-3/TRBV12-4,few,CASSFVAGGTGAYEQYF,TGTGCCAGCAGTTTTGTCGCGGGGGGCACCGGGGCCTACGAGCAGTACTTC
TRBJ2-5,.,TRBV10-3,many,CAISDSWETQYF,TGTGCCATCAGTGACAGCTGGGAGACCCAGTACTTC